These T cell receptor beta chains were read from a single sample in a study of T cell changes during pregnancy in multiple sclerosis. This table comes from immunoSEQ multiplex PCR, and its TCRdb copy is limited to in-frame clones, with some not included. The sample records about 67,000 clones, 90% being singletons. The material was peripheral blood, obtained in the third trimester of pregnancy. Receptor source: a female donor with multiple sclerosis, enrolled in a pregnancy study. The CDR3 runs from the conserved cysteine through the conserved F or W.

>TRBV12-5|TRBJ2-3
CASGLVRDSRTDTQYF
>TRBV5-8|TRBJ1-1
CASSPPQGAIAEAFF
>TRBV7-9|TRBJ2-2
CASRSPGQEPGELFF
>TRBV11-1|TRBJ2-3
CASSLAGRRSRPDTQYF
>TRBV28|TRBJ2-3
CASKIQGLISTDTQYF
>TRBV6-5|TRBJ1-6
CASSYGGGGYSPLHF
>TRBV5-1|TRBJ2-3
CASSGKVQEGDTQYF
>TRBV19|TRBJ2-5
CASSTTGGVETQYF
>TRBV5-1|TRBJ2-3
CASSSGLTDTQYF
>TRBV4-2|TRBJ1-4
CASSHLGPGNEKLFF
>TRBV5-4|TRBJ2-5
CASSFFPGYQETQYF
>TRBV30|TRBJ1-2
CAWSVVPVSPNYGYTF
>TRBV11-3|TRBJ2-3
CASSLDAGGANTQYF
>TRBV6-5|TRBJ2-7
CASTPGGHHYEQYF
>TRBV7-8|TRBJ2-1
CASSSSVSNEQFF
>TRBV25-1|TRBJ1-3
CASSDPVAGNTIYF
>TRBV6-1|TRBJ2-7
CASSESGNHYEQYF
>TRBV5-4|TRBJ2-1
CASSSRAGTSNEQFF
>TRBV10-3|TRBJ2-3
CAISEPQGGTSETFTDTQYF
>TRBV6-1|TRBJ1-6
CASSTWTGDNSPLHF
>TRBV5-5|TRBJ1-2
CASSVQFQRLSNYGYTF
>TRBV2|TRBJ2-7
CASSEGPGQGSYEQYF
>TRBV19|TRBJ2-2
CASSRTSGSADTGELFF
>TRBV6-4|TRBJ2-2
CASSDTRDSHTGELFF
>TRBV5-8|TRBJ1-2
CASSYTIGGNYGYTF
>TRBV9|TRBJ2-7
CASSGGPRPHEQYF
>TRBV5-8|TRBJ1-2
CASSLEAATYGYTF
>TRBV27|TRBJ2-6
CASSRGGSGANVLTF
>TRBV19|TRBJ1-6
CASSRGTTGGLSPLHF
>TRBV5-4|TRBJ2-2
CASSGTQAAGELFF
>TRBV14|TRBJ2-7
CASSQVRPGAYEQYF
>TRBV5-1|TRBJ2-7
CASSFLGHSYEQYF
>TRBV19|TRBJ1-1
CASSTRTANTEAFF